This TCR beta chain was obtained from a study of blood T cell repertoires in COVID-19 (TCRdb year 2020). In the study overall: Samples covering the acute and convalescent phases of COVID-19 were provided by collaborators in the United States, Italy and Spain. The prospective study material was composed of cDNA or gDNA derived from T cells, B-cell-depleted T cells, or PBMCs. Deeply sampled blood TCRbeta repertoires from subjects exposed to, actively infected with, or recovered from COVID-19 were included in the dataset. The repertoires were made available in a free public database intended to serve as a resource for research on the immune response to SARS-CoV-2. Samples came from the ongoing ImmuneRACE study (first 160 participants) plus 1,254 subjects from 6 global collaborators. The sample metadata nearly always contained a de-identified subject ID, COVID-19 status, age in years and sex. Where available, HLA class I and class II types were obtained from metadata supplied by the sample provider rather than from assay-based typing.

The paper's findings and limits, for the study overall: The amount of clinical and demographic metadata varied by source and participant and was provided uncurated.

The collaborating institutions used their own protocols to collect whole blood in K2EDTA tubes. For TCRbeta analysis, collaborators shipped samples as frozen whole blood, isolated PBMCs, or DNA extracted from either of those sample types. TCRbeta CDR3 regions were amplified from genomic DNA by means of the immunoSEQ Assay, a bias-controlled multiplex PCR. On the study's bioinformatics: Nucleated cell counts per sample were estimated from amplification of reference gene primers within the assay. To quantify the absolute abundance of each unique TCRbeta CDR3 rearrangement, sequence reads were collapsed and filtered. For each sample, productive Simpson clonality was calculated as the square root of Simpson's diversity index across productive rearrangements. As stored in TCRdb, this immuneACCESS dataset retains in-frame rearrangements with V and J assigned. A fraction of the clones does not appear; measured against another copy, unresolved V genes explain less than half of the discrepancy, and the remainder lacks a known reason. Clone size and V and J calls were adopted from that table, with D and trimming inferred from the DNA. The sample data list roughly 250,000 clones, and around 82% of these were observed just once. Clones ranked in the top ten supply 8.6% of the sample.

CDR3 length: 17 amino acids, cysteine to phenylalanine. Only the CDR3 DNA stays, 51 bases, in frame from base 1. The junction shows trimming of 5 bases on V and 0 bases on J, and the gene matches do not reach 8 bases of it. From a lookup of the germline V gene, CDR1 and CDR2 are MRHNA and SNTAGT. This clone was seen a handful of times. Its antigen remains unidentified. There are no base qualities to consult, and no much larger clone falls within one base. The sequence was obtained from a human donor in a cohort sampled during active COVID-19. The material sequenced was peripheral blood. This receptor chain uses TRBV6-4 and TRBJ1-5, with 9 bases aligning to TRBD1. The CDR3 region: CASSTYGTGHSNQPQHF. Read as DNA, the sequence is TGTGCCAGCAGTACCTACGGGACAGGGCATAGCAATCAGCCCCAGCATTTT.